This TCR beta chain was recorded in a study of regulatory dendritic cells for organ transplantation. Sorted subsets were CFSE-labeled and cultured around five days with allogeneic dendritic cells. CD4+ or CD8+ T cells were sorted as naive CD45RA+ or memory CD45RO+. Notes on the study in general: Memory CD8+ T cells were the most oligoclonal; naive cells were highly diverse. Regulatory dendritic cells appeared to expand memory CD8+ clones less than mature ones.

Sequencing used immunoSEQ multiplex PCR; TCRdb keeps in-frame clones, though not all of them. This sample has approximately 12,000 clones, with around three quarters found just once. The V gene lost 5 bases and the J gene lost 12 bases, with 17 bases spanning the gap. There are 13 residues in the CDR3. The germline gives CDR1 SGHTA, CDR2 FQGNSA. By share, this clone counts as medium-sized (0.01 to 0.1%). What it binds is not known. The material sequenced was naive CD4+ T cells from blood cultured with regulatory dendritic cells. As to subset: CD45RA+ naive T cells. The receptor was derived from a human donor in good health. V gene TRBV7-2 combines with J gene TRBJ2-1; TRBD2 is a possible D gene (6 bases). The CDR3 bases are TGTGCCAGCAGCCAGAGCGGGCTTTCCGGGCAGTTCTTC. Amino acids: CASSQSGLSGQFF. The complete variable domain, with remaining parts taken from reference TRBV7-2 and TRBJ2-1, reads GAGVSQSPSNKVTEKGKDVELRCDPISGHTALYWYRQSLGQGLEFLIYFQGNSAPDKSGLPSDRFSAERTGGSVSTLTIQRTQQEDSAVYLCASSQSGLSGQFFGPGTRLTVL.